These 2 T cell receptor beta chains originate from one sample sequenced in a study of blood T cells in healthy people across ages. Primers used in a second PCR of roughly 7 to 11 cycles were a sample-barcoded 5' primer and a J-beta primer mix. TCRdb re-analysed the 5' RACE reads in MiXCR, keeping a single row per CDR3 protein. The sample holds around 700,000 distinct CDR3 sequences, more than 20% seen once. The data were also submitted as part of a second study, on T cells of mothers and their children.

Sequencing was performed on blood. The receptors here all came from a boy aged 5-17 years in good health.

The V call is TRBV20-1, the J call TRBJ1-2; unclear D gene. This CDR3 contains 17 residues. Trimming left V 0 bases short and J 5 bases short, with 22 bases between. Looked up from germline, CDR1 is DFQATT and CDR2 is SNEGSKA (reference sequence). This CDR3 is CSARDGEAGVDAYGYTF. The CDR3 coding sequence is TGCAGTGCTAGAGATGGGGAAGCGGGCGTGGATGCATATGGCTACACCTTC.

This clonotype occurred once. The chain employs TRBV28 and TRBJ2-1; 7 nucleotides align to TRBD1. The germline V gene has CDR1 MDHEN and CDR2 SYDVKM. The CDR3 loop spans 15 amino acids. J was trimmed by 9 bases and V by 6 bases; bases with no gene match: 14. This chain's CDR3 is CASRLSGGGSSEQFF. The CDR3 DNA sequence: TGTGCCAGCAGGCTCTCAGGGGGTGGAAGTAGTGAGCAGTTCTTC.